The 3 T cell receptor beta chains below come from one sample, sequenced in a study of blood T cell repertoires in COVID-19. This table comes from immunoSEQ multiplex PCR, and its TCRdb copy is limited to in-frame clones, with some not included. The data contain around 59,000 clones, less than 85% of them singletons. Sequenced material: peripheral blood. The receptors here all came from a human donor in a cohort sampled during active COVID-19.

The V and J genes are TRBV7-2 and TRBJ2-7, with TRBD2 matching 8 bases. V shed 5 bases and J 3 bases; nucleotides not matched to a gene: 6. CDR1 and CDR2 (germline): SGHTA, FQGNSA. The CDR3 consists of 14 residues. CDR3 protein: CASSPGLAGYEQYF. The DNA of the CDR3 is TGTGCCAGCAGCCCCGGGCTAGCGGGCTACGAGCAGTACTTC.

V is TRBV28 and J is TRBJ2-1; D gene ambiguous. This CDR3 region has 12 residues. Germline CDR1 MDHEN, CDR2 SYDVKM. Trimming removed 8 bases at V and 9 bases at J, with 14 bases between. CDR3 in DNA: TGTGCCAGCGAGAATTCCTCGGGTGAGCAGTTCTTC. Its translation: CASENSSGEQFF.

The chain couples TRBV2 to TRBJ2-1; possibly TRBD1 for D (7 bases). The CDR3 spans 15 residues. Trimming removed 6 bases at V and 5 bases at J, with 17 bases between. CDR1 and CDR2 (germline): SNHLY, FYNNEI. The CDR3 loop is CASSEGRTGDNEQFF. DNA for the CDR3: TGTGCCAGCAGCGAGGGGAGGACAGGTGACAATGAGCAGTTCTTC.